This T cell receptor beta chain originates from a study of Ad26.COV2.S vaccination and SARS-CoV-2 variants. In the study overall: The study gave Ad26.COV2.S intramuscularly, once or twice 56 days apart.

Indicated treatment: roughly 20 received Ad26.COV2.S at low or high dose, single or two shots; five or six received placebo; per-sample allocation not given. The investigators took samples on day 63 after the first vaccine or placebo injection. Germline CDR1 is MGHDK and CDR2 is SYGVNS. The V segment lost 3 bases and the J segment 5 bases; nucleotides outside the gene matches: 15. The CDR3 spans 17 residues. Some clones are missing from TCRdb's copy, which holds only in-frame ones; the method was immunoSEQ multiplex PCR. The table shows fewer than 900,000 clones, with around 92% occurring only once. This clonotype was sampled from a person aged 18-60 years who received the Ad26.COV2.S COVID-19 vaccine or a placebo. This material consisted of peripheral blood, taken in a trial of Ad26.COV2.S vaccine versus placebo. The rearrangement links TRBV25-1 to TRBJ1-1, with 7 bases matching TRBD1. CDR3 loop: CASSDLRDSGSLTEAFF. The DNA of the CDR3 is TGTGCCAGCAGTGACTTAAGGGACAGTGGAAGCCTAACTGAAGCTTTCTTT. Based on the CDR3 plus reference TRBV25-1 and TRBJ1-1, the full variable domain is EADIYQTPRYLVIGTGKKITLECSQTMGHDKMYWYQQDPGMELHLIHYSYGVNSTEKGDLSSESTVSRIRTEHFPLTLESARPSHTSQYLCASSDLRDSGSLTEAFFGQGTRLTVV.